These T cell receptor beta chains were read from a single sample in a study of shared T cell receptors in the human thymus. This table comes from immunoSEQ multiplex PCR, and its TCRdb copy is limited to in-frame clones, with some not included. The sample gives around 730,000 clones, approximately 83% of which show up once; 0.008% to 0.011% is in the top ten. This same sample was also taken into another study, of human thymus T cells.

The sample was thymocytes. The receptors stem from a girl in the first two years of life with a congenital heart defect. Both conserved end residues are part of each CDR3. The D gene is left open where the match is weak. Part of the rows lack a size; the others show once, few, many or a class for expanded clones.

>TRBJ2-1|TRBV9|.|.
CASSVGGRSSYNEQFF
TGTGCCAGCAGCGTAGGGGGGCGAAGCTCCTACAATGAGCAGTTCTTC
>TRBJ2-7|TRBV6-5|.|TRBD1
CASSYTGGYEQYF
TGTGCCAGCAGTTACACAGGGGGTTACGAGCAGTACTTC
>TRBJ1-6|TRBV4-1|.|.
CASSQELVVTGFYNSPLHF
TGCGCCAGCAGCCAAGAACTAGTCGTCACGGGTTTCTATAATTCACCCCTCCACTTT
>TRBJ1-5|TRBV2|.|.
CASRGANQPQHF
TGTGCCAGCAGGGGGGCCAATCAGCCCCAGCATTTT
>TRBJ2-6|TRBV10-1|.|.
CASSPHRTATFSGANVLTF
TGCGCCAGCAGTCCGCACCGGACAGCTACCTTCTCTGGGGCCAACGTCCTGACTTTC
>TRBJ1-2|TRBV28|.|.
CASSLDDRFRPNYGYTF
TGTGCCAGCAGTCTAGACGACAGGTTTCGTCCTAACTATGGCTACACCTTC
>TRBJ2-5|TRBV23-1|few|TRBD2
CASSQSPGTRKETQYF
TGCGCCAGCAGTCAATCCCCCGGGACTAGAAAAGAGACCCAGTACTTC
>TRBJ2-5|TRBV4-1|.|.
CASSRQTQETQYF
TGCGCCAGCAGCCGGCAGACTCAAGAGACCCAGTACTTC
>TRBJ1-2|TRBV5-1|.|.
CASSRTEEHPAYGYTF
TGCGCCAGCAGCAGGACAGAGGAACACCCTGCCTATGGCTACACCTTC
>TRBJ2-7|TRBV4-2|.|.
CASSQQARLNEQYF
TGTGCCAGCAGCCAACAGGCCCGGTTAAACGAGCAGTACTTC